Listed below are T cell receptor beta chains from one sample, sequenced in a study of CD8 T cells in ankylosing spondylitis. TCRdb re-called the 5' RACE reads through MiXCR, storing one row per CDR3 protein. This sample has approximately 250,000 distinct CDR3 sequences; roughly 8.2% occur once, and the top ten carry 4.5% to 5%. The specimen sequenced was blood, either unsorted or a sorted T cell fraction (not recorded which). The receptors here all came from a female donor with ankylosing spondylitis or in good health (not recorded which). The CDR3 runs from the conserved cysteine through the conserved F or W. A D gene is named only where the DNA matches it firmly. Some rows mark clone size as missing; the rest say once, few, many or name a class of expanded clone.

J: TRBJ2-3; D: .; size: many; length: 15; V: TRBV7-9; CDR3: CASSLGTVGADTQYF; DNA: TGTGCCAGCAGCTTAGGGACAGTAGGGGCAGATACGCAGTATTTT
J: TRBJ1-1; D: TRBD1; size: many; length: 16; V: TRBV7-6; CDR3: CASSLPRQGSSTEAFF; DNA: TGTGCCAGCAGCTTACCCAGACAGGGATCTAGCACTGAAGCTTTCTTT
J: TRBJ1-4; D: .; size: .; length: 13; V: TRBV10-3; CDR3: CTIRKGVEEKLFF; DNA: TGTACCATCAGGAAGGGGGTGGAAGAAAAACTGTTTTTT
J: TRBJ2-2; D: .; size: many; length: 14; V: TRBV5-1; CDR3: CASSLAYDTGELFF; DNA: TGCGCCAGCAGCTTGGCCTACGACACCGGGGAGCTGTTTTTT
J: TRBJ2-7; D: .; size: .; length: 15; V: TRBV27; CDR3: CASSQRGSGFYEQYF; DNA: TGTGCCAGCAGCCAACGGGGCAGCGGCTTCTACGAGCAGTACTTC
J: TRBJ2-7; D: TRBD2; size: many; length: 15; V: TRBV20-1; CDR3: CSARVGLGVLNEQYF; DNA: TGCAGTGCTAGAGTGGGACTAGGGGTTCTCAACGAGCAGTACTTC
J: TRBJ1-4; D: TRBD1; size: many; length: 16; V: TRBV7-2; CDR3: CASSLMSGTGIEKLFF; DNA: TGTGCCAGCAGCTTAATGAGTGGGACAGGCATTGAAAAACTGTTTTTT
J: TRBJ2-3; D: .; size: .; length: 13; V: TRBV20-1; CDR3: CSAGKAGTDTQYF; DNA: TGCAGTGCCGGGAAGGCGGGCACAGATACGCAGTATTTT
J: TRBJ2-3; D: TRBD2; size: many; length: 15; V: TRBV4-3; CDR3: CASSQLLAGEDTQYF; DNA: TGCGCCAGCAGCCAGCTGCTAGCGGGAGAGGATACGCAGTATTTT
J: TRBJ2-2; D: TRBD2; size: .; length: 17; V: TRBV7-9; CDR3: CASSSLTSGPNTGELFF; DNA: TGTGCCAGCAGCTCTCTGACTAGCGGACCGAACACCGGGGAGCTGTTTTTT
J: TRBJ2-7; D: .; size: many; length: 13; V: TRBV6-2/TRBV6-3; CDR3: CASSYSGIDEQYF; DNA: TGTGCCAGCAGTTACTCTGGAATTGACGAGCAGTACTTC
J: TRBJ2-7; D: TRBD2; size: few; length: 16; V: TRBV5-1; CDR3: CASSPNSGRAVYEQYF; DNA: TGCGCCAGCAGCCCCAATAGCGGGAGGGCCGTCTACGAGCAGTACTTC
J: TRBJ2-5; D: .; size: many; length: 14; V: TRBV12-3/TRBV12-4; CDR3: CASSRTGGGETQYF; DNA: TGTGCCAGCAGTAGAACAGGAGGCGGGGAGACCCAGTACTTC
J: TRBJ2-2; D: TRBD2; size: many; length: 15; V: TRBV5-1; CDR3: CASSDSGTDTGELFF; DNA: TGCGCCAGCAGCGATAGCGGGACGGACACCGGGGAGCTGTTTTTT
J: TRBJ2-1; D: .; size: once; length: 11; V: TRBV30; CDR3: CAWSPREEQLF; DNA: TGTGCCTGGAGTCCCAGGGAAGAGCAGTTATTC
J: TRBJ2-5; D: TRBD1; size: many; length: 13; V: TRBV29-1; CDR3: CSGAGTAQETQYF; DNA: TGCAGCGGGGCCGGGACAGCCCAAGAGACCCAGTACTTC
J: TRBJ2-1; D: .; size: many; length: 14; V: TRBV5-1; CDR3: CASSRDRRPSEQFF; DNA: TGCGCCAGCAGCAGGGACCGACGTCCGAGTGAGCAGTTCTTC
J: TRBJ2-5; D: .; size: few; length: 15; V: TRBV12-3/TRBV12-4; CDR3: CASRGDQGGSETQYF; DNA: TGTGCCAGCAGGGGGGATCAGGGTGGCTCGGAGACCCAGTACTTC
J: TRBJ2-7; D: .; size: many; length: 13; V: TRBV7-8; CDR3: CASSTTGIHEQYF; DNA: TGTGCCAGCAGCACTACGGGGATCCACGAGCAGTACTTC
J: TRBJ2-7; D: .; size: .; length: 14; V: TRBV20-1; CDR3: CSARDLGSPYEQYF; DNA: TGCAGTGCTAGAGATTTGGGTTCCCCCTACGAGCAGTACTTC
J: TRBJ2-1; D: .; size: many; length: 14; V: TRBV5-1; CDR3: CASSLLSSYNEQFF; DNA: TGCGCCAGCAGCTTGTTAAGCTCCTACAATGAGCAGTTCTTC
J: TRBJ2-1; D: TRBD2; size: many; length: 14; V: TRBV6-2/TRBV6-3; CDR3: CASSTSGVYNEQFF; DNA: TGTGCCAGCTCCACTAGCGGGGTCTACAATGAGCAGTTCTTC
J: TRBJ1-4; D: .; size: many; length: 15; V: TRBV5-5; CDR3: CASSLEPGPNEKLFF; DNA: TGTGCCAGCAGCTTGGAGCCAGGACCTAATGAAAAACTGTTTTTT
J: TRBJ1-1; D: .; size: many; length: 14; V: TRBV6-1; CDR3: CASTTQGVHTEAFF; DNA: TGTGCCAGCACCACACAGGGTGTCCACACTGAAGCTTTCTTT
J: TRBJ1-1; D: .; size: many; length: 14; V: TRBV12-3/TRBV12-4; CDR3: CASSPGAMNTEAFF; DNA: TGTGCCAGCAGTCCCGGAGCGATGAACACTGAAGCTTTCTTT
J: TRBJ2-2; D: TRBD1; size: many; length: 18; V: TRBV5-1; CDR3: CASSLDPGETGFTGELFF; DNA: TGCGCCAGCAGCTTGGATCCTGGCGAGACAGGGTTCACCGGGGAGCTGTTTTTT
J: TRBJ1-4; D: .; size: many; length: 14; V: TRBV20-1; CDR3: CSARDPWSNEKLFF; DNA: TGCAGTGCTAGAGATCCATGGAGTAATGAAAAACTGTTTTTT
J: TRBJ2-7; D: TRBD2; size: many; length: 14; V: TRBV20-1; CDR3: CSASSSGGTYEQYF; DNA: TGCAGTGCTAGCTCGAGCGGGGGGACCTACGAGCAGTACTTC
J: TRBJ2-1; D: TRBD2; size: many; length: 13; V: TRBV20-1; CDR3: CSPPRGGDNEQFF; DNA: TGCAGTCCCCCCCGGGGGGGGGACAATGAGCAGTTCTTC
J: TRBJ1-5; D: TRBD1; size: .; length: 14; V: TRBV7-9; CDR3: CASSLGQAGTGKHF; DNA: TGTGCCAGCAGCTTAGGGCAGGCTGGGACAGGGAAGCATTTT
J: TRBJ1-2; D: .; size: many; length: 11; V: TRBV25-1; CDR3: CASSLMYGYTF; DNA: TGTGCCAGCAGTCTTATGTATGGCTACACCTTC